This TCR beta chain was observed in a study of long-term antiretroviral therapy in people with HIV. Findings and limits, study-wide: The study collected no data on ART adherence, viral resistance or therapy changes. Diversity went up after ART and still fell short of transplant donor controls.

Prior to DNA extraction, the samples held 1-10 million cryopreserved PBMC. Germline V gene sequence: CDR1 SGHVS, CDR2 FQNEAQ. V lost 4 bases and J 9 bases, leaving 13 bases between the germline ends. This CDR3 region has 13 residues. The assay, immunoSEQ v3.0, was run at survey level. A target of roughly 40,000-55,000 T-cell genomes per sample was set for sequencing. Sequencing was performed with immunoSEQ multiplex PCR; in TCRdb, only in-frame clones are kept and a portion is missing. Among about 38,000 clones listed, roughly 80% were seen once. In the case of this clone: Its antigen is unidentified.

This sequence was found in a man younger than 30 with HIV. Sequenced here: unsorted PBMCs, sampled 1.5 years after starting antiretroviral therapy. The V gene is TRBV7-8, the J gene TRBJ2-1; D not certain. DNA for the CDR3: TGTGCCAGCAGCTCCGGCGATTATAGTGAGCAGTTCTTC. This sequence encodes CASSSGDYSEQFF.